Shown below are 9 T cell receptor beta chains from a single sample sequenced in a study of T cell changes during pregnancy in multiple sclerosis. Libraries were prepared by immunoSEQ multiplex PCR; TCRdb keeps only in-frame clonotypes and omits some of them. The sample includes about 100,000 clones, approximately 91% of them seen just once. Sequencing was performed on peripheral blood, taken after pregnancy. The receptors stem from a female donor with multiple sclerosis, enrolled in a pregnancy study.

The chain links TRBV7-3 to TRBJ2-5, with 11 positions matching TRBD2. CDR1 is SGHTA and CDR2 is FQGTGA in the germline V gene. The CDR3 sequence is 15 residues long. J lost 4 bases, V lost 4 bases, and 5 bases had no gene match. CDR3 protein: CASSSTSGGGETQYF. As DNA, the CDR3 is TGTGCCAGCAGCTCTACTAGCGGGGGCGGAGAGACCCAGTACTTC.

The V gene is TRBV6-5, the J gene TRBJ2-5; a weak D match, TRBD2 (5 bases). Germline-derived CDR1 and CDR2 are MNHEY and SVGAGI. There are 13 residues in the CDR3. V lost 6 bases to trimming and J lost 2 bases, with 10 bases between them. The CDR3 sequence: CASRAWTQETQYF. Written as DNA, the CDR3 is TGTGCCAGCAGGGCGTGGACTCAAGAGACCCAGTACTTC.

The CDR3: CASSYSGRGAGELFF. CDR3 bases: TGTGCCAGCAGTTACTCTGGGAGGGGAGCCGGGGAGCTGTTTTTT. V is TRBV6-5 and J is TRBJ2-2; 7 positions match TRBD2. The J segment lost 6 bases and the V segment lost 0 bases, leaving 4 bases of the junction unmatched. CDR3 size: 15 residues. CDR1 MNHEY and CDR2 SVGAGI come from the germline V gene.

The chain couples TRBV18 to TRBJ2-3; maybe TRBD1 (6 bases). V dropped 1 base and J dropped 3 bases, with 14 bases sitting between them. The V gene's germline CDR1 is KGHSH and CDR2 LQKENI. CDR3 size: 16 residues. The CDR3 loop is CASSPRAGQITDTQYF. The CDR3 nucleotides read TGTGCCAGCTCACCACGGGCAGGACAGATTACAGATACGCAGTATTTT.

In this sample, this clone turned up once. As DNA, the CDR3 is TGTGCCAGCTCACCACGGCAGGGGTGGTCGTTCTTC. As protein: CASSPRQGWSFF. This chain joins TRBV18 and TRBJ2-1; D may be TRBD1 (6 bases). The CDR3 loop spans 12 amino acids. Trimming took 1 base from V and 15 from J, leaving 13 bases between them. Germline V gives CDR1 KGHSH, CDR2 LQKENI.

The chain combines TRBV11-2 with TRBJ1-3; D call uncertain. Germline V lookup: CDR1 SGHAT, CDR2 FQNNGV. V was trimmed by 4 bases and J by 0 bases, leaving 7 bases between them. The length of the CDR3 is 14 residues. The CDR3 loop reads CASSSSRSGNTIYF. In DNA form, the CDR3 reads TGTGCCAGCAGCTCCTCTCGCTCTGGAAACACCATATATTTT.

The V gene is TRBV5-4, the J gene TRBJ2-7; D may be TRBD2 (5 bases). This CDR3 is built from 12 residues. The germline V gene encodes CDR1 SGHNT and CDR2 YYREEE (reference sequence). V was pared by 0 bases and J by 6 bases, with 7 bases between. The CDR3 protein is CASSLGGVEQYF. Written as DNA, the CDR3 is TGTGCCAGCAGCTTGGGGGGAGTCGAGCAGTACTTC.

This clone appeared once. This chain links TRBV7-2 with TRBJ2-7, with a tentative D call TRBD1 (6 bases). Trimming left V 5 bases short and J 5 bases short, with 25 bases between. Germline CDR1 is SGHTA and CDR2 is FQGNSA. The CDR3 consists of 17 residues. CDR3 region: CASSQPLRGRRLDEQYF. The CDR3, as DNA: TGTGCCAGCAGCCAACCCCTCAGGGGCCGCCGGCTAGACGAGCAGTACTTC.

The chain links TRBV27 to TRBJ1-1; 10 bases are shared with TRBD1. The CDR3 sequence is 15 residues long. Trimming took 2 bases from V and 7 from J; bases not matched to a gene: 7. CDR1 is MNHEY and CDR2 is SMNVEV in the germline V gene (reference sequence). The CDR3 protein is CASSLIGTGEDEAFF. The CDR3 DNA sequence: TGTGCCAGCAGTTTAATCGGGACAGGGGAGGATGAAGCTTTCTTT.